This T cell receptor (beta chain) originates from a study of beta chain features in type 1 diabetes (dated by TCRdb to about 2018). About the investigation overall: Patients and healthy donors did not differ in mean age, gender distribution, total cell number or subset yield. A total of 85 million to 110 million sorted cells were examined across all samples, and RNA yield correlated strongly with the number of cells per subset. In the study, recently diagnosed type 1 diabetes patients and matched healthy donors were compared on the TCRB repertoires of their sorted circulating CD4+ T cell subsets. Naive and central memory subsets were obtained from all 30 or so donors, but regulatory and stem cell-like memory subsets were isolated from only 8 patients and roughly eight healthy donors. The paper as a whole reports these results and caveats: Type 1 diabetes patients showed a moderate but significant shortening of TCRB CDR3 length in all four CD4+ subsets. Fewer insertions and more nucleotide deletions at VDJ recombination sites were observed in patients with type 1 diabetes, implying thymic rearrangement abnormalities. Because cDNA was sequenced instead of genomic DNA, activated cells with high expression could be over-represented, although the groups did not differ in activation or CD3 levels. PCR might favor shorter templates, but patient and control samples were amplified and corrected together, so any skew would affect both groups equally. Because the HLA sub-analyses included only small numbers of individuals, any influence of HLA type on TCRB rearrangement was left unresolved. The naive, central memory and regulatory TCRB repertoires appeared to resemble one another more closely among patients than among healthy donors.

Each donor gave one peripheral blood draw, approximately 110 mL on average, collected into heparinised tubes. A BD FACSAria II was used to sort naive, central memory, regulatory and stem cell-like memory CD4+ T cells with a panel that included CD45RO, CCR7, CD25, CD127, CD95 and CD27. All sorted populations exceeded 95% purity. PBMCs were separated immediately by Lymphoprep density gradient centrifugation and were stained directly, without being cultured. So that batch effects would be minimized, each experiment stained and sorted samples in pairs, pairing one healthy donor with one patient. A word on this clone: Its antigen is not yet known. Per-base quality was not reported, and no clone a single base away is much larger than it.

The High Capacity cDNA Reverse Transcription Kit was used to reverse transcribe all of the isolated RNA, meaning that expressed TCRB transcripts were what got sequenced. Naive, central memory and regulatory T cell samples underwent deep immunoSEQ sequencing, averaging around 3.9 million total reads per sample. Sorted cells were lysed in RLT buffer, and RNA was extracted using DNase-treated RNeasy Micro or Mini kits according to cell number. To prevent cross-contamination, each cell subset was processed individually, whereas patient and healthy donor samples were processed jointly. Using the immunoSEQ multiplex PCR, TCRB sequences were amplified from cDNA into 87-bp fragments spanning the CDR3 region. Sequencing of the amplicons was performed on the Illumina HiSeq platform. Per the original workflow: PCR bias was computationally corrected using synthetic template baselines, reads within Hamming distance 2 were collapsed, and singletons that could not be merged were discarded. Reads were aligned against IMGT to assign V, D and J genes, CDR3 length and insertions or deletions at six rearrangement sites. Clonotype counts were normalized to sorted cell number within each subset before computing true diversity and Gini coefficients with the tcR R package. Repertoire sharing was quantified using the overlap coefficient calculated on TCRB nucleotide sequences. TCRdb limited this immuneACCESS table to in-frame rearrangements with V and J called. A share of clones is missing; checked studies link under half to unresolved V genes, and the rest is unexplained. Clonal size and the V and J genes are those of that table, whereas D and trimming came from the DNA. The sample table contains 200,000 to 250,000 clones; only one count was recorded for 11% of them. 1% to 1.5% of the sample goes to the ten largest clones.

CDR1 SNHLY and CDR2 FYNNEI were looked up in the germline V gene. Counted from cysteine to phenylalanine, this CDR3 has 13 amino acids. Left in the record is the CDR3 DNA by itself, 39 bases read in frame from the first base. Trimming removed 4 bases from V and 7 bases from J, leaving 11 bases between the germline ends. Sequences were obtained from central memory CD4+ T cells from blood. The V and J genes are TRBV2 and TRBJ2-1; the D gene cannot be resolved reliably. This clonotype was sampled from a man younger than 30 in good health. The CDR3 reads CASSVTTTNEQFF. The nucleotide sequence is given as TGTGCCAGCAGTGTTACGACGACGAATGAGCAGTTCTTC.